Listed below are T cell receptor beta chains from one sample, sequenced in a study of blood T cell repertoires in COVID-19. The repertoire was sequenced with immunoSEQ multiplex PCR; TCRdb's copy has only in-frame clones and lacks some. The repertoire holds over 40,000 clones, with 70% to 85% as singletons. The sample was peripheral blood. These receptors all stem from a human donor in a cohort sampled during active COVID-19. Each CDR3 is given with its conserved first and last residue. Each record gives: J gene, V gene, CDR3 protein.

J: TRBJ2-4
V: TRBV7-2
CDR3: CASSLVGGGNIQYF

J: TRBJ2-4
V: TRBV7-9
CDR3: CASSLGLGRKNIQYF

J: TRBJ2-2
V: TRBV4-1
CDR3: CASSQDGLAGVTGELFF

J: TRBJ2-1
V: TRBV5-5
CDR3: CASYFGSSYNEQFF

J: TRBJ1-4
V: TRBV15
CDR3: CATSRGEGRKLFF

J: TRBJ1-2
V: TRBV7-9
CDR3: CASSLVGQPYGYTF

J: TRBJ1-3
V: TRBV9
CDR3: CASSPDGASGNTIYF

J: TRBJ2-2
V: TRBV5-6
CDR3: CASSLEVGAVGTGELFF

J: TRBJ1-1
V: TRBV19
CDR3: CASRPPREETEAFF

J: TRBJ2-5
V: TRBV29-1
CDR3: CSVASGGLFETQYF

J: TRBJ2-7
V: TRBV7-3
CDR3: CASLRYEQYF

J: TRBJ1-1
V: TRBV15
CDR3: CATGGVNTEAFF

J: TRBJ1-4
V: TRBV5-1
CDR3: CASSPDLGQGYEKLFF

J: TRBJ2-1
V: TRBV27
CDR3: CASRSPGLQKGFF

J: TRBJ2-3
V: TRBV5-1
CDR3: CASSSGSPADTQYF

J: TRBJ1-2
V: TRBV5-1
CDR3: CASSPTGNYGYTF